Given below is one TCR beta chain in context. The target of this receptor is not known. Per-base quality was not reported, and no clone a single base away is much larger than it. TCRbeta CDR3 regions were amplified from genomic DNA by means of the immunoSEQ Assay, a bias-controlled multiplex PCR. The study's own analysis went as follows. Nucleated cell counts per sample were estimated from amplification of reference gene primers within the assay. Sequence reads were collapsed and filtered to measure the absolute abundance of every unique TCRbeta CDR3 rearrangement. For each sample, productive Simpson clonality was calculated as the square root of Simpson's diversity index across productive rearrangements. TCRdb stores this immuneACCESS table with in-frame sequences only. Part of the clones is absent; in the studies checked, under half of the shortfall reflects unresolved V genes, and no reason is known for the rest. V and J calls and clone size follow that table, whereas D and trimming were derived from the DNA. The sample table shows around 310,000 clones, and about 90% are seen once. The ten largest clones take up less than 9.5% of the sample.

This entry is derived from a study of blood T cell repertoires in COVID-19 (dated by TCRdb to 2020 to 2021). With respect to the entire study: Samples from collaborators originated in the United States, Italy and Spain and spanned both the acute and convalescent phases of COVID-19. The dataset comprised deeply sampled blood TCRbeta repertoires from subjects exposed to, actively infected with, or recovered from COVID-19. HLA class I and class II types, where available, came from metadata supplied by the sample provider rather than from assay-based typing. Nearly every sample came with metadata listing a de-identified subject ID, COVID-19 status, age in years and sex. The material from the prospective study consisted of cDNA or gDNA derived from T cells, B-cell-depleted T cells, or PBMCs. The repertoires were released in a freely available public database meant as a resource for research on the immune response to SARS-CoV-2. The samples were drawn from two sources: the first 160 participants of the ongoing ImmuneRACE study, and 1,200 or so subjects contributed by 6 global collaborators.

The germline V gene specifies SQVTM as CDR1 and ANQGSEA as CDR2. Taken from cysteine to phenylalanine, the CDR3 has 13 residues. Here the CDR3 DNA is all that survives: 39 bases in frame from base 1. The germline V and J ends show losses of 5 bases and 7 bases respectively, and no gene match explains 3 bases of the junction. General study outcomes and caveats: The quantity of clinical and demographic metadata differed by source and by participant and was supplied without curation.

Participants in the prospective study were enrolled through a virtual design, were aged 18 to 89 years, and lived in roughly 24 United States geographic areas. In the prospective study, cohorts were assigned on the basis of participant-reported clinical history obtained from a screening survey and a study questionnaire. Recovered participants in ImmuneRACE Cohort 3 were defined by two consecutive negative NP/OP PCR tests, clearance by a healthcare professional, or resolution of symptoms. In the prospective study, whole blood, serum and a nasopharyngeal or oropharyngeal swab were collected from each participant by mobile phlebotomists. Participants in the prospective study had the option to provide additional blood draws and questionnaires over a roughly 2-month period. Before DNA extraction, blood samples from the prospective study were shipped at room temperature or frozen.

The chain is assembled from TRBV29-1 and TRBJ1-6; 9 central nucleotides agree with TRBD1. The clonotype comes from a woman younger than 45 who had recovered from COVID-19. Sequencing used PBMCs or T cells enriched from blood (not recorded which). The DNA is as follows: TGCAGCGTTAGACAGGGGGAAAATTCACCCCTCCACTTT. It codes for CSVRQGENSPLHF.